In its sample, the clone carrying this TCR beta chain was seen once. Its antigen is still unknown. The sample has other DNA sequences that encode this CDR3 too. Using immunoSEQ multiplex PCR, the repertoire was profiled, and TCRdb retains in-frame clones only, with some absent. Of 50,000 to 65,000 clones in the sample, about 87% were seen once. This sample is part of a study of OX40 agonist ivuxolimab in advanced cancers. Study context: At 75% to 90% male, the cohort had a mean age of approximately 60 years, ranging from roughly 20 to 90. Regarding the study as a whole: Which antigen the expanded peripheral T cells recognized is unknown. Certain nonresponding patients likewise had low normalized T-cell clonal expansion.

The sequence derives from an adult with an advanced solid tumor such as melanoma, head and neck, liver or kidney cancer. Source: CD4+ or CD8+ T cells sorted from blood, taken in a trial of the OX40 agonist ivuxolimab.

The CDR3 nucleotides read TGTGCCAGCACAACGCCAGACTCCTACGAGCAGTACTTC. Translating it yields CASTTPDSYEQYF. V and J are TRBV28 and TRBJ2-7, with no clear D. Between the trimmed V and J ends, which lost 7 bases and 0 bases, there was a span of 10 bases. Germline V lookup: CDR1 MDHEN, CDR2 SYDVKM. The CDR3 is made up of 13 amino acids.